The 31 T cell receptor beta chains below come from one sample, sequenced in a study of CD8 T cells in ankylosing spondylitis listed by TCRdb under 2017. Summary of the overall study and its limitations: A TCR beta motif of roughly 8 highly homologous amino acid variants appeared characteristic of blood from ankylosing spondylitis patients.

Library prep was done by 5' RACE. Sequenced on an Illumina HiSeq 2500. In TCRdb, the public reads were trimmed at Q25 with fastp and aligned with MiXCR, with productive beta chains retained. Each CDR3 protein gets just one entry, which takes the most common genes and DNA from the rows behind it. The sample records roughly 400,000 distinct CDR3 sequences, approximately 20% of which are singletons. About a sixth of the sample belongs to the ten largest clones. Antigen specificity for these receptors is unknown. Specimen: blood, either unsorted or a sorted T cell fraction (not recorded which). The receptor set was obtained from a male donor with ankylosing spondylitis.

V usage is TRBV12-3 or TRBV12-4 and J usage is TRBJ1-5; D unclear. The CDR3 sequence is 14 residues long. Trimming cost V 3 bases and J 0 bases, with 6 bases left between them. CDR3: CASSFRNSNQPQHF. Here the CDR3 DNA reads TGTGCCAGCAGTTTTCGCAATAGCAATCAGCCCCAGCATTTT.

This clonotype has more than one count but fewer than ten. J is TRBJ2-7 and V is TRBV6-2 or TRBV6-3; TRBD2 is a possible D gene (5 bases). Germline values: CDR1 MNHEY, CDR2 SVGEGT. V was pared by 0 bases and J by 5 bases, with 17 bases between. The CDR3 runs 16 residues. CDR3 amino acids: CASSYSISPVRDEQYF. The CDR3 DNA follows: TGTGCCAGCAGTTACTCGATCTCACCGGTGCGGGACGAGCAGTACTTC.

The CDR3 here is CATSRTGVGNQPQHF. In nucleotides, the CDR3 is TGTGCCACCAGCCGGACAGGGGTGGGCAATCAGCCCCAGCATTTT. This chain joins TRBV15 and TRBJ1-5; 9 bases agree with TRBD1. The CDR3 extends over 15 amino acids. V was clipped by 5 bases and J by 2 bases; unmatched bases: 4. Germline V lookup: CDR1 LNHNV, CDR2 YYDKDF (reference sequence).

In this sample, this clonotype turned up a few times. This chain connects TRBV11-1 to TRBJ2-7, with no clear D. Trimming shortened V by 2 bases and J by 10 bases, and 9 bases separated the two germline ends. CDR1 is SGHAT and CDR2 is FQDESV in the germline V gene (reference sequence). This CDR3 spans 11 amino acids. CDR3 in DNA: TGTGCCAGCAGCTTAACGAGAGCCCAGTACTTC. Translation gives CASSLTRAQYF. The variable domain in full, with the rest retrieved from reference TRBV11-1 and TRBJ2-7, is EAEVAQSPRYKITEKSQAVAFWCDPISGHATLYWYRQILGQGPELLVQFQDESVVDDSQLPKDRFSAERLKGVDSTLKIQPAELGDSAMYLCASSLTRAQYFGPGTRLTVT.

This clonotype was seen only a few times. CDR3 in amino acids: CAITAGTSGNEQFF. CDR3 in DNA: TGTGCCATCACCGCCGGCACTAGCGGGAATGAGCAGTTCTTC. The V gene is TRBV10-3, the J gene TRBJ2-1; 9 positions match TRBD2. The V gene end was trimmed by 7 bases and the J gene end by 7 bases; junction bases not matched to a gene: 8. This CDR3 is built from 14 residues. CDR1 ENHRY and CDR2 SYGVKD come from the germline V gene.

The chain links TRBV20-1 to TRBJ1-5; D is uncertain. CDR1 and CDR2 from the germline V gene are DFQATT and SNEGSKA (reference sequence). The V end was cut by 3 bases, the J end by 2 bases, with 14 bases between. The CDR3 runs to 15 residues. CDR3 sequence (DNA): TGCAGTGCTAGGGTGGACGGGCTTGGCAATCAGCCCCAGCATTTT. Amino acids: CSARVDGLGNQPQHF.

The sample holds one count of this clonotype. The J gene is TRBJ2-4, the V gene TRBV27; a possible D gene is TRBD1 (7 bases). This CDR3 region has 17 residues. Germline-derived CDR1 and CDR2 are MNHEY and SMNVEV (reference sequence). Between the trimmed V and J ends, which lost 0 bases and 1 base, there was a span of 13 bases. CDR3 in amino acids: CASSLSPGGYAKNIQYF. In DNA form, the CDR3 reads TGTGCCAGCAGTTTATCACCAGGGGGGTACGCCAAAAACATTCAGTACTTC.

This clonotype was observed at least ten times. The chain joins TRBV7-2 to TRBJ2-7; no clear D gene. The V gene lost 2 bases and the J gene lost 7 bases, with 15 bases spanning the gap. The CDR3 contains 14 residues. In germline, CDR1 is SGHTA, CDR2 FQGNSA. Here the CDR3 DNA reads TGTGCCAGCAGCTTAAGCTCCCGCTACGTGGAGCAGTACTTC. It translates to CASSLSSRYVEQYF.

The V and J genes are TRBV11-1 and TRBJ2-3; TRBD2 aligns across 7 bases. CDR1 is SGHAT and CDR2 is FQDESV in the germline V gene (reference sequence). The CDR3 consists of 18 residues. Losses at the gene ends were 3 bases for V and 0 bases for J; bases not matched to a gene: 12. In DNA, the CDR3 is TGTGCCAGCAGCTTCGTTAGCGGGCCGCTTACCAGCACAGATACGCAGTATTTT. Translation: CASSFVSGPLTSTDTQYF.

This clonotype turned up a few times. The V call is TRBV7-6, the J call TRBJ2-7; D unclear. The germline V and J ends were trimmed by 3 bases and 0 bases, with 9 bases remaining between them. The CDR3 contains 14 residues. Germline loops: CDR1 SGHVS, CDR2 FNYEAQ. CDR3 in DNA: TGTGCCAGCAGCTTTGCCGGAAGCTCCTACGAGCAGTACTTC. Residues: CASSFAGSSYEQYF.

In its sample, this clonotype was seen many times. V and J are TRBV12-3 or TRBV12-4 and TRBJ1-1; no firm D call. The CDR3 is made up of 15 amino acids. Trimming shortened V by 9 bases and J by 4 bases, and 21 bases separated the two germline ends. CDR3 nucleotides: TGTGCCAGTCATAAGGCAGGTATTCGGCCCACTGAAGCTTTCTTT. This translates into CASHKAGIRPTEAFF.

The chain is built from TRBV5-1 and TRBJ2-1; TRBD1 is a possible D gene (5 bases). Germline lookup yields CDR1 SGHRS and CDR2 YFSETQ. V lost 4 bases and J lost 7, with 15 bases in between. CDR3 length: 14 amino acids. CDR3 loop: CASSPTTVLNEQFF. CDR3 nucleotides: TGCGCCAGCAGCCCTACGACAGTCTTAAATGAGCAGTTCTTC.

This clonotype was found a few times. The V call is TRBV6-2 or TRBV6-3, the J call TRBJ1-5, with a possible D match to TRBD1 (6 bases). Trimming took off 2 bases at V and 6 bases at J, with 17 bases between the two ends. CDR1 MNHEY and CDR2 SVGEGT come from the germline V gene. CDR3 length: 16 residues. The chain's CDR3 is CASSYGTPGGSQPQHF. For the CDR3, the DNA is TGTGCCAGCAGTTACGGGACCCCGGGGGGCAGTCAGCCCCAGCATTTT.

The chain is built from TRBV5-1 and TRBJ2-3; D remains unclear. The CDR3 is 13 residues long. Germline loops: CDR1 SGHRS, CDR2 YFSETQ. The germline V and J ends were trimmed by 0 bases and 6 bases, with 8 bases remaining between them. CDR3 amino acids: CASSLEGSDTQYF. In DNA, the CDR3 is TGCGCCAGCAGCTTGGAGGGATCGGATACGCAGTATTTT.

The chain uses TRBV12-3 or TRBV12-4 and TRBJ1-5; D is perhaps TRBD1 (5 bases). Trimming shortened V by 7 bases and J by 3 bases, and 13 bases separated the two germline ends. The CDR3 sequence is 14 residues long. In DNA form, the CDR3 reads TGTGCCAGCAAAGGTAGACAGTACAATCAGCCCCAGCATTTT. It is translated as CASKGRQYNQPQHF.

This clonotype was seen a handful of times. At one end, the junction sequence differs from germline, possibly due to a read error. The chain employs TRBV11-2 and TRBJ2-6; 7 bases are a match to TRBD1. Germline loops: CDR1 SGHAT, CDR2 FQNNGV. The CDR3 consists of 15 residues. The CDR3: CASSVDRDGANVLTF. The CDR3 bases are TGTGCCAGCAGCGTAGACAGGGATGGGGCCAACGTCCTGACTTTC.

This clonotype has more than one count but fewer than ten. The chain has TRBV3-1 and TRBJ2-3; the D gene is possibly TRBD1 (5 bases). Germline CDR1 and CDR2: LGHDT and YNNKEL (reference sequence). The length of the CDR3 is 16 residues. The V gene lost 0 bases and the J gene lost 0 bases, with 10 bases spanning the gap. CDR3 sequence (DNA): TGTGCCAGCAGCCAAGATCTTGCAGGGAGCACAGATACGCAGTATTTT. Its translation is CASSQDLAGSTDTQYF.

This clonotype has a handful of counts. The rearrangement uses TRBV28 and TRBJ1-2; the D gene is possibly TRBD1 (5 bases). CDR1 is MDHEN, CDR2 SYDVKM, per germline. Trimming cost V 7 bases and J 4 bases, with 13 bases left between them. The CDR3 covers 13 residues. For the CDR3, the DNA is TGTGCCAGCATCGCAGGGATGGGCTATGGCTACACCTTC. It codes for CASIAGMGYGYTF.

This clonotype occurred many times. J is TRBJ2-2 and V is TRBV7-2; 8 positions match TRBD2. With 3 bases clipped from V and 6 bases from J, the junction kept 9 bases outside the gene matches. Germline lookup yields CDR1 SGHTA and CDR2 FQGNSA. The CDR3 extends over 16 amino acids. CDR3 residues: CASSFQTSDGAGELFF. The CDR3 DNA sequence: TGTGCCAGCAGCTTTCAGACTAGCGATGGCGCCGGGGAGCTGTTTTTT.

This clonotype was found once. The chain couples TRBV20-1 to TRBJ2-3, with 10 bases that match TRBD2. This CDR3 is built from 13 residues. CDR1 DFQATT and CDR2 SNEGSKA come from the germline V gene (reference sequence). V lost 4 bases and J lost 4; bases outside the gene matches: 2. The CDR3: CSAIAGGADTQYF. The DNA of the CDR3 is TGCAGTGCTATAGCGGGAGGCGCAGATACGCAGTATTTT.

J is TRBJ2-5 and V is TRBV7-2, with 7 bases lining up with TRBD2. V was pared by 5 bases and J by 5 bases, with 8 bases of the junction left unmatched. In germline, CDR1 is SGHTA, CDR2 FQGNSA. CDR3 length: 14 residues. CDR3 bases: TGTGCCAGCAGCCCGGGGCGGGAGATTGAGACCCAGTACTTC. It specifies CASSPGREIETQYF.

The chain joins TRBV15 to TRBJ1-2; tentative D call: TRBD1 (6 bases). This CDR3 comprises 15 residues. The V end was cut by 5 bases, the J end by 8 bases, with 21 bases between. Germline V CDR1 and CDR2: LNHNV, YYDKDF (reference sequence). CDR3 amino acids: CATSPDGSGGRGYTF. CDR3 DNA: TGTGCCACCAGCCCTGACGGAAGTGGGGGGCGCGGCTACACCTTC.

This clonotype was detected only a few times. V usage is TRBV10-3 and J usage is TRBJ1-5, with 7 bases aligning to TRBD1. With 6 bases clipped from V and 0 bases from J, the junction kept 11 bases outside the gene matches. Germline CDR1 is ENHRY and CDR2 is SYGVKD. The CDR3 spans 17 residues. In DNA form, the CDR3 reads TGTGCCATCAGCGACCGACAGGGCCTATATAGCAATCAGCCCCAGCATTTT. This translates into CAISDRQGLYSNQPQHF.

A few counts support this clonotype. This rearrangement joins TRBV10-3 to TRBJ2-3; 8 positions agree with TRBD2. With 0 bases clipped from V and 1 base from J, the junction kept 6 bases outside the gene matches. The CDR3 extends over 17 amino acids. Germline V gene sequence: CDR1 ENHRY, CDR2 SYGVKD. CDR3: CAISESASGWRTDTQYF. CDR3 coding DNA: TGTGCCATCAGTGAGTCGGCTAGCGGGTGGCGCACAGATACGCAGTATTTT.

This clonotype was seen at least ten times. The chain recombines TRBV12-3 or TRBV12-4 with TRBJ2-3; D is unresolved. V shed 7 bases and J shed 2 bases, with 4 bases lying between them. CDR3 length equals 11 residues. CDR3 in amino acids: CASKYTDTQYF. Written as DNA, the CDR3 is TGTGCCAGCAAATACACAGATACGCAGTATTTT.

The rearrangement uses TRBV19 and TRBJ1-1; possible D gene TRBD1, 5 bases. V was cut by 4 bases and J by 1 base, with 10 bases left in between. The CDR3 runs to 14 residues. Germline CDR1 is LNHDA and CDR2 is SQIVND (reference sequence). This CDR3 reads CASSRWDGNTEAFF. The CDR3 DNA reads TGTGCCAGTAGTAGATGGGACGGGAACACTGAAGCTTTCTTT.

The chain carries TRBV19 and TRBJ2-2; TRBD1 or TRBD2 may be the D gene (5 bases each). V lost 4 bases and J lost 2, with 11 bases in between. From germline, CDR1 is LNHDA and CDR2 SQIVND (reference sequence). This CDR3 contains 15 residues. The DNA of the CDR3 is TGTGCCAGTAGTACGGGACGGACAAACACCGGGGAGCTGTTTTTT. Protein product: CASSTGRTNTGELFF.

This clonotype was seen many times. This chain links TRBV18 with TRBJ2-1; 8 bases match TRBD1. The CDR3 loop spans 14 amino acids. Germline V lookup: CDR1 KGHSH, CDR2 LQKENI. V trimming: 3 bases; J trimming: 6 bases; junction bases outside the gene matches: 4. The DNA of the CDR3 is TGTGCCAGCTCACCTCAGACAGGGGCCAATGAGCAGTTCTTC. Its translation is CASSPQTGANEQFF.

V is TRBV5-1 and J is TRBJ2-2, with 8 bases that match TRBD2. From germline, CDR1 is SGHRS and CDR2 YFSETQ. This CDR3 contains 16 residues. After removal of 1 base from V and 1 base from J, the junction contained 3 bases not matched to a gene. Here the CDR3 reads CASSLRAGENTGELFF. CDR3 bases: TGCGCCAGCAGCTTGAGAGCGGGGGAGAACACCGGGGAGCTGTTTTTT.

This clonotype was picked up a small number of times. This sequence joins TRBV5-1 and TRBJ2-3; 11 bases fit TRBD2. V lost 4 bases and J lost 2; bases outside the gene matches: 3. Germline CDR1 and CDR2: SGHRS and YFSETQ. The CDR3 has 15 amino acids. This chain's CDR3 is CASSVAGGTTDTQYF. The DNA for the CDR3 is TGCGCCAGCAGCGTAGCGGGAGGGACCACAGATACGCAGTATTTT.

The V and J genes are TRBV3-1 and TRBJ2-1, with a weak D call TRBD2 (6 bases). Germline V gene sequence: CDR1 LGHDT, CDR2 YNNKEL (reference sequence). The CDR3 extends over 13 amino acids. The V gene lost 0 bases and the J gene lost 11 bases, with 11 bases spanning the gap. The CDR3 loop reads CASSQDLGLKQFF. In DNA, the CDR3 is TGTGCCAGCAGCCAAGATTTAGGACTAAAGCAGTTCTTC.